The 5 T cell receptor delta chains presented below share a single source sample, sequenced in a study of γδ T cells in repeated Plasmodium falciparum infection (dated by TCRdb to about 2021). Vgamma9/Vdelta2+ and Vdelta2-negative gammadelta T cell populations were flow-sorted from peripheral blood mononuclear cells for bulk TCR repertoire analysis. Library creation used multiplex PCR. Sequencing instrument: Illumina MiSeq. TCRdb reran clone calling on the public reads with CATT; rows sharing one DNA sequence were then combined. The sample table holds approximately 90,000 delta-chain clones, of which approximately 0.92% were seen once. The top ten constitute just under 10% of the sample. The sequenced sample was gamma-delta T cells from blood. Source of these receptors: a pool of human donors (malaria-infected and uninfected, not separated).

This clone showed up just a few times. TCRdb shows a much larger clone's protein in place of this DNA's translation, and the two differ at residue 22, likely through a read error; the protein shown is translated from the DNA. The chain has TRDV1 and TRDJ3, with D tentatively TRDD3 (8 bases). Looked up from germline, CDR1 is TSWWSYY and CDR2 is QGS. The CDR3 covers 25 residues. The CDR3: CALGDPIFLQGDNRADSWDTRRMFF. The CDR3 region has the DNA TGTGCTCTTGGGGATCCAATTTTCCTACAGGGGGATAACCGTGCGGACTCCTGGGACACCCGACGGATGTTTTTC.

Turning to this clone: The TCRdb record carries a much larger clone's protein, which differs from this DNA's translation at residue 17; a read error is the likely cause, and the protein listed here is the DNA translation. The V gene is TRDV2, the J gene TRDJ1, with 13 bases that match TRDD3. No J segment appears in TCRdb, so it was assigned here by matching the sequence to germline. There are 20 residues in the CDR3. The V and J ends lost 3 bases and 9 bases, in that order; junction bases with no gene match: 24. The germline gives CDR1 GEAIGNYY, CDR2 EKD. The CDR3 protein is CACDRNTGGYAERNCGELIF. The CDR3 DNA sequence: TGTGCCTGTGACCGTAATACTGGGGGATACGCTGAGAGGAATTGCGGTGAACTCATCTTT.

By sample fraction, this clone is medium-sized. The same CDR3 can be traced to other DNA sequences in this sample. The genes are TRDV2 and TRDJ1, with TRDD3 matching 10 bases. V lost 1 base, J lost 2 bases, and 15 bases stayed unmatched. Germline V gives CDR1 GEAIGNYY, CDR2 EKD. This CDR3 is 19 amino acids long. In DNA form, the CDR3 reads TGTGCCTGTGACACGATGAGAGTCTGGGGGATAGGAACGACCGATAAACTCATCTTT. Encoded protein: CACDTMRVWGIGTTDKLIF.

About this clone: The protein that TCRdb holds for this DNA derives from a much larger clone and differs from the translated DNA at residue 12, which likely indicates a read error; the protein shown here is translated from the DNA. The V gene is TRDV2, the J gene TRDJ1; 10 bases are a match to TRDD3. The J gene, not given by TCRdb, was assigned here from a germline match of the nucleotide sequence. CDR1 GEAIGNYY and CDR2 EKD come from the germline V gene. The CDR3 length is 17 residues. The trim removed 0 bases at V and 4 bases at J, leaving 10 bases unmatched. The CDR3 reads CACDTLPVGDTGDKLIF. The CDR3 coding sequence is TGTGCCTGTGACACCCTCCCGGTGGGGGATACTGGCGATAAACTCATCTTT.

There are a few counts of this clone. The mismatch at residue 18 between this DNA's translation and the TCRdb protein of a much larger clone likely reflects a read error; the protein shown is translated from the DNA. J is TRDJ1 and V is TRDV1; TRDD3 matches at 11 bases. The CDR3 is 22 residues long. Trimming cost V 3 bases and J 6 bases; bases outside gene matches: 27. CDR1 is TSWWSYY, CDR2 QGS, per germline. In nucleotides, the CDR3 is TGTGCTCTTGGGGATTTATTTCCTACGGGGGGCAATGGGGGATACGGTACCAATAAACTCATCTTT. Translation: CALGDLFPTGGNGGYGTNKLIF.